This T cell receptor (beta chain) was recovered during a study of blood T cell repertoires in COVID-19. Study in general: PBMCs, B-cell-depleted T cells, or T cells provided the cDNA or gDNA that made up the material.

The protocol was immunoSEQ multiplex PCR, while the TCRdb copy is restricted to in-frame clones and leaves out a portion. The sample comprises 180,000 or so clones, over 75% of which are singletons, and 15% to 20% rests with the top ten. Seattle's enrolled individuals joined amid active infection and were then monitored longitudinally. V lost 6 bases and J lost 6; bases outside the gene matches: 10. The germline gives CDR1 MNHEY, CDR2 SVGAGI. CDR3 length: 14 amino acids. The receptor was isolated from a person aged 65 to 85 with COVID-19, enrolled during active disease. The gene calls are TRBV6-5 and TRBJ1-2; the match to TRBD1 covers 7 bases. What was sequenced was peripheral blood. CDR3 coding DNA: TGTGCCAGCAGGCCCCCGGGACAGACCGATGGCTACACCTTC. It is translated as CASRPPGQTDGYTF.